These 27 T cell receptor beta chains share one sample of origin, sequenced in a study of T cells in Graves' hyperthyroidism and ophthalmopathy (dated by TCRdb to about 2019). Library preparation used multiplex PCR. Sequencing was carried out with an Illumina HiSeq 2000. The TCR beta CDR3 regions were amplified from RNA transcripts. The TCR CDR3 was subjected to a first round of RT-PCR using the HTBI primer set and the Qiagen OneStep RT-PCR kit. The public sequencing data were trimmed at Q25 with fastp and processed into clonotypes with MiXCR by TCRdb, which kept only in-frame beta chains. For every CDR3 protein sequence, its rows merge into one entry that carries the most common genes and DNA. Recorded for this sample are 350,000 or so distinct CDR3 sequences; 18% of them occurred a single time. Around 54% of the sample comes from the top ten. Source material: blood. The receptor set was obtained from a woman in her 50s with Graves' hyperthyroidism.

This clonotype has only a few counts. The V gene is TRBV5-1, the J gene TRBJ2-1; D uncertain. This CDR3 has 17 residues. The V and J ends lost 3 bases and 0 bases respectively, with 16 bases between them. Germline assignment: CDR1 SGHRS and CDR2 YFSETQ. CDR3 region: CASSSHTSRSSYNEQFF. CDR3 DNA sequence: TGCGCCAGCAGCTCGCATACCAGCCGGAGCTCCTACAATGAGCAGTTCTTC.

This chain connects TRBV20-1 to TRBJ2-1; D unclear. The CDR3 sequence is 15 residues long. V was shortened by 0 bases and J by 0 bases, with 9 bases between the two germline ends. The germline V gene has CDR1 DFQATT and CDR2 SNEGSKA (reference sequence). The CDR3 DNA follows: TGCAGTGCTAGAGAGTCGTATAGCTCCTACAATGAGCAGTTCTTC. Its translation is CSARESYSSYNEQFF.

This clonotype was detected ten times or more. The junction departs from the called germline gene at one end, perhaps through a read error. J is TRBJ2-3 and V is TRBV7-8; D is unclear. CDR1 and CDR2 (germline): SGHVS, FQNEAQ. The CDR3 is 11 residues long. This CDR3 reads CATRSQDTQFF. For the CDR3, the DNA is TGTGCCACCAGATCGCAAGATACGCAGTTTTTT. The full variable domain, completed using reference TRBV7-8 and TRBJ2-3, is GAGVSQSPRYKVAKRGQDVALRCDPISGHVSLFWYQQALGQGPEFLTYFQNEAQLDKSGLPSDRFFAERPEGSVSTLKIQRTQQEDSAVYLCATRSQDTQFFGPGTRLTVL.

This clonotype was seen a few times. V usage is TRBV5-1 and J usage is TRBJ2-5; 8 bases line up with TRBD1. V lost 4 bases and J lost 5; bases outside the gene matches: 7. Germline CDR1 SGHRS, CDR2 YFSETQ. This CDR3 has 14 residues. The chain's CDR3 is CASSADRGSETQYF. The CDR3 nucleotides read TGCGCCAGCAGCGCTGACAGGGGAAGCGAGACCCAGTACTTC.

In its sample, this clonotype was seen many times. The V call is TRBV5-1, the J call TRBJ1-4; a possible D gene is TRBD1 (5 bases). V lost 2 bases and J lost 5, with 10 bases in between. CDR1 is SGHRS, CDR2 YFSETQ, per germline. CDR3 length: 14 amino acids. The CDR3 is CASSLGEGNEKLFF. DNA for the CDR3: TGCGCCAGCAGCTTAGGGGAAGGGAATGAAAAACTGTTTTTT.

The rearrangement uses TRBV28 and TRBJ2-2; tentatively, D is TRBD2 (6 bases). Per the germline V gene, CDR1 is MDHEN and CDR2 is SYDVKM. This CDR3 contains 13 residues. Trimming shortened V by 6 bases and J by 5 bases, and 10 bases separated the two germline ends. In nucleotides, the CDR3 is TGTGCCAGCAGCGGGAGTGGGACCGGGGAGCTGTTTTTT. Its translation is CASSGSGTGELFF. Complete variable domain (other parts from reference TRBV28 and TRBJ2-2): DVKVTQSSRYLVKRTGEKVFLECVQDMDHENMFWYRQDPGLGLRLIYFSYDVKMKEKGDIPEGYSVSREKKERFSLILESASTNQTSMYLCASSGSGTGELFFGEGSRLTVL.

This clonotype has a handful of counts. The rearrangement links TRBV2 to TRBJ2-3; no reliable D call. The CDR3 spans 13 residues. Germline V CDR1 and CDR2: SNHLY, FYNNEI. The ends were cut back, 4 bases at V and 6 bases at J, with 11 bases in the middle. The CDR3 nucleotides read TGTGCCAGCAGTGGAAACGCCAGGGATACGCAGTATTTT. Translating gives CASSGNARDTQYF.

The V and J genes are TRBV27 and TRBJ1-5, with TRBD1 identical over 10 bases. CDR1 and CDR2 from the germline V gene are MNHEY and SMNVEV (reference sequence). This CDR3 is 17 amino acids long. V gave up 5 bases and J gave up 4 bases; unmatched junction bases: 11. The CDR3 bases are TGTGCCAGCAGTCCAAGTTTCGGGACAGGGGCTAATCAGCCCCAGCATTTT. This sequence encodes CASSPSFGTGANQPQHF.

The table lists this clonotype with a few counts. CDR3 protein: CASSVDSSTDTQYF. CDR3 DNA: TGTGCCAGCAGTGTTGACAGTAGCACAGATACGCAGTATTTT. V and J are TRBV25-1 and TRBJ2-3; possibly TRBD1 for D (5 bases). CDR1 is MGHDK, CDR2 SYGVNS, per germline. V was clipped by 4 bases and J by 0 bases, with 8 bases between them. The CDR3 is 14 amino acids.

This chain joins TRBV7-9 and TRBJ1-1; D unresolved. The ends were cut back, 3 bases at V and 2 bases at J, with 10 bases in the middle. The CDR3 consists of 14 residues. Germline values: CDR1 SEHNR, CDR2 FQNEAQ (reference sequence). The CDR3 loop reads CASSLTLGNTEAFF. CDR3 in DNA: TGTGCCAGCAGCTTGACGTTGGGAAACACTGAAGCTTTCTTT.

In regard to this clonotype: At one end, the junction sequence differs from germline, possibly due to a read error. The DNA for the CDR3 is TGTGCCAGCGGACCGGGCGCAGGATGGGGCACTGAGGCTTTCTTT. As protein: CASGPGAGWGTEAFF. V usage is TRBV9 and J usage is TRBJ1-1; TRBD1 might be the D (5 bases). The CDR3 is 15 amino acids. Germline V gene data show CDR1 as SGDLS and CDR2 as YYNGEE.

This clonotype was observed a few times. This chain joins TRBV7-9 and TRBJ2-3; the D is unclear. The V gene's germline CDR1 is SEHNR and CDR2 FQNEAQ (reference sequence). This CDR3 region has 16 residues. V gave up 1 base and J gave up 0 bases, with 11 bases separating them. Written as DNA, the CDR3 is TGTGCCAGCAGCTTAGTATCCCCTACTAGCACAGATACGCAGTATTTT. Translated: CASSLVSPTSTDTQYF.

This clonotype was picked up many times. The rearrangement joins TRBV7-2 to TRBJ1-2, with D possibly TRBD1 on 5 matching bases. The CDR3 has 14 residues. V was trimmed by 2 bases and J by 2 bases, leaving 9 bases between them. CDR1 and CDR2 from the germline V gene are SGHTA and FQGNSA. The CDR3 loop reads CASSLSGTNYGYTF. The CDR3 bases are TGTGCCAGCAGCTTATCCGGGACGAACTATGGCTACACCTTC.

This chain connects TRBV12-3 or TRBV12-4 to TRBJ2-1; possible D gene TRBD2, 6 bases. This CDR3 comprises 18 residues. Trimming shortened V by 4 bases and J by 0 bases, and 19 bases separated the two germline ends. In DNA, the CDR3 is TGTGCCAGCAGTTCCCTCTACTCCGCGGGGAGCTCCTACAATGAGCAGTTCTTC. Translating gives CASSSLYSAGSSYNEQFF.

This clonotype was seen a handful of times. The chain is built from TRBV20-1 and TRBJ1-1, with D maybe TRBD1 (6 bases). V lost 4 bases and J 0 bases, leaving 9 bases between the germline ends. CDR1 is DFQATT and CDR2 is SNEGSKA in the germline V gene (reference sequence). The CDR3 consists of 13 residues. CDR3 residues: CSAMDSLNTEAFF. DNA for the CDR3: TGCAGTGCTATGGACAGTTTGAACACTGAAGCTTTCTTT.

This clonotype was detected a few times. The CDR3 bases are TGTGCCAGCAGTGAAGATAATAGATATAATTCACCCCTCCACTTT. This encodes CASSEDNRYNSPLHF. The chain carries TRBV9 and TRBJ1-6; D unresolved. This CDR3 is built from 15 residues. V was shortened by 5 bases and J by 4 bases, with 13 bases between the two germline ends. CDR1 SGDLS and CDR2 YYNGEE come from the germline V gene.

The rearrangement links TRBV9 to TRBJ2-5; D may be TRBD2 (6 bases). V lost 3 bases, J lost 0 bases, and 18 bases lay in between. This CDR3 comprises 17 residues. In germline, CDR1 is SGDLS, CDR2 YYNGEE. The CDR3 DNA reads TGTGCCAGCAGCGGGCGGTGGGGCGGGGAGGACCAAGAGACCCAGTACTTC. Protein sequence: CASSGRWGGEDQETQYF.

The chain uses TRBV28 and TRBJ2-5, with TRBD1 matching over 11 bases. Trimming at V came to 7 bases and at J to 5 bases, leaving 6 bases not matched to a gene. CDR1 MDHEN and CDR2 SYDVKM come from the germline V gene. The CDR3 runs 14 residues. Written as DNA, the CDR3 is TGTGCCAGCATCGGGGACAGGGGGTCGGAGACCCAGTACTTC. Its protein product is CASIGDRGSETQYF.

On this clonotype itself: One junction end does not reproduce the germline sequence, and a read error may be involved. The V call is TRBV2, the J call TRBJ2-2; TRBD2 might be the D (5 bases). Looked up from germline, CDR1 is SNHLY and CDR2 is FYNNEI. The CDR3 has 17 amino acids. The CDR3 is CASSGALGGLNTGEPFF. In nucleotides, the CDR3 is TGTGCCAGCAGTGGTGCTTTAGGCGGACTGAACACCGGGGAGCCGTTTTTT.

This clonotype was picked up a small number of times. The V call is TRBV20-1, the J call TRBJ2-7, with 7 bases lining up with TRBD2. V was pared by 3 bases and J by 7 bases, with 9 bases of the junction left unmatched. Germline V CDR1 and CDR2: DFQATT, SNEGSKA (reference sequence). The CDR3 has 13 amino acids. CDR3 nucleotides: TGCAGTGCTAGCCGGGGGAGGGCCGGTGAGCAGTACTTC. Encoded protein: CSASRGRAGEQYF.

This clonotype has only a few counts. V gene TRBV7-8 combines with J gene TRBJ2-7; D is perhaps TRBD2 (5 bases). CDR1 is SGHVS, CDR2 FQNEAQ, per germline. Trimming removed 3 bases from V and 5 bases from J, with 23 bases in between. The CDR3 spans 17 residues. The CDR3 nucleotides read TGTGCCAGCAGCTTCGGGGTCTCCCCCTCTGCTAGGAACGAGCAGTACTTC. Translated, it gives CASSFGVSPSARNEQYF. Full variable domain (missing parts from reference TRBV7-8 and TRBJ2-7): GAGVSQSPRYKVAKRGQDVALRCDPISGHVSLFWYQQALGQGPEFLTYFQNEAQLDKSGLPSDRFFAERPEGSVSTLKIQRTQQEDSAVYLCASSFGVSPSARNEQYFGPGTRLTVT.

This clonotype was found many times. The chain employs TRBV3-1 and TRBJ2-1, with unresolved D. The germline V and J ends were trimmed by 0 bases and 4 bases, with 10 bases remaining between them. The CDR3 extends over 15 amino acids. Per the germline V gene, CDR1 is LGHDT and CDR2 is YNNKEL (reference sequence). The CDR3 sequence is CASSQDVTDYNEQFF. CDR3 nucleotide sequence: TGTGCCAGCAGCCAAGACGTGACTGATTACAATGAGCAGTTCTTC.

DNA for the CDR3: TGTGCCAGCAGTTACAGACGGGGGGACACCGGGGAGCTGTTTTTT. Amino acids: CASSYRRGDTGELFF. The chain carries TRBV6-2 or TRBV6-3 and TRBJ2-2; 7 bases are shared with TRBD2. CDR1 and CDR2 (germline): MNHEY, SVGEGT. The ends lost 2 bases at V and 3 bases at J; junction bases unmatched: 3. There are 15 residues in the CDR3.

This clonotype has more than one count but fewer than ten. A much larger clone differs from this one at a single base, so this may be a read error. J is TRBJ2-5 and V is TRBV6-1; no clear D gene. Germline V gene lookup returns CDR1 MNHNS and CDR2 SASEGT. The length of the CDR3 is 10 residues. The CDR3 sequence is CASREETQYF. Written as DNA, the CDR3 is TGTGCCAGCAGGGAAGAGACCCAGTACTTC.

This clonotype was counted only a few times. The chain links TRBV18 to TRBJ2-3; 7 bases align to TRBD2. The CDR3 runs 18 residues. CDR1 is KGHSH, CDR2 LQKENI, per germline. Trimming at V came to 0 bases and at J to 3 bases, leaving 12 bases not matched to a gene. CDR3 loop: CASSPPRMWEGLTDTQYF. The CDR3 DNA sequence: TGTGCCAGCTCACCACCGAGGATGTGGGAGGGCCTAACAGATACGCAGTATTTT.

The V call is TRBV28, the J call TRBJ2-3, with D uncertain. The germline V gene encodes CDR1 MDHEN and CDR2 SYDVKM. The CDR3 totals 12 residues. Trimming pared 6 bases from V and 8 bases from J, leaving 12 bases between. CDR3 DNA sequence: TGTGCCAGCAGCCCACTCTTGGGTACGCAGTATTTT. It specifies CASSPLLGTQYF.

This clonotype was counted between two and nine times. The chain recombines TRBV9 with TRBJ1-6, with D unresolved. Per the germline V gene, CDR1 is SGDLS and CDR2 is YYNGEE. The ends were cut back, 0 bases at V and 7 bases at J, with 8 bases in the middle. The CDR3 is 14 amino acids. CDR3 sequence (DNA): TGTGCCAGCAGCGTAGGCGGTCTCAATTCACCCCTCCACTTT. Its protein is CASSVGGLNSPLHF.